The 2 T cell receptor beta chains below were found in one sample sequenced in a study of cytomegalovirus exposure and HLA in healthy donors. In the PCR, 60 Vbeta and 13 Jbeta primers were used. TCRdb keeps only in-frame clones here, not all; method: immunoSEQ multiplex PCR. This sample carries 200,000 to 250,000 clones, over 60% of them seen once, and the ten largest clones take approximately 0.6%. The sequenced material came from PBMCs. These receptor sequences come from a young man in good health and CMV-seronegative.

The V gene is TRBV7-6, the J gene TRBJ1-1; the match to TRBD1 covers 8 bases. The V gene's germline CDR1 is SGHVS and CDR2 FNYEAQ. Unmatched junction bases numbered 6, after V lost 2 bases and J lost 4 bases. The CDR3 sequence is 15 residues long. This CDR3 reads CASSLTGGGRTEAFF. The CDR3 nucleotides read TGTGCCAGCAGCTTAACAGGGGGAGGACGCACTGAAGCTTTCTTT.

V and J are TRBV2 and TRBJ2-1; the match to TRBD2 covers 10 bases. J was trimmed by 8 bases and V by 4 bases; bases with no gene match: 8. The CDR3 spans 15 residues. The germline CDR1 and CDR2 sequences are SNHLY and FYNNEI. The DNA for the CDR3 is TGTGCCAGCAGTGTTCTAGCGGGAGTTAGCGATGAGCAGTTCTTC. As protein: CASSVLAGVSDEQFF. The full variable domain, its missing parts supplied by reference TRBV2 and TRBJ2-1, is EPEVTQTPSHQVTQMGQEVILRCVPISNHLYFYWYRQILGQKVEFLVSFYNNEISEKSEIFDDQFSVERPDGSNFTLKIRSTKLEDSAMYFCASSVLAGVSDEQFFGPGTRLTVL.